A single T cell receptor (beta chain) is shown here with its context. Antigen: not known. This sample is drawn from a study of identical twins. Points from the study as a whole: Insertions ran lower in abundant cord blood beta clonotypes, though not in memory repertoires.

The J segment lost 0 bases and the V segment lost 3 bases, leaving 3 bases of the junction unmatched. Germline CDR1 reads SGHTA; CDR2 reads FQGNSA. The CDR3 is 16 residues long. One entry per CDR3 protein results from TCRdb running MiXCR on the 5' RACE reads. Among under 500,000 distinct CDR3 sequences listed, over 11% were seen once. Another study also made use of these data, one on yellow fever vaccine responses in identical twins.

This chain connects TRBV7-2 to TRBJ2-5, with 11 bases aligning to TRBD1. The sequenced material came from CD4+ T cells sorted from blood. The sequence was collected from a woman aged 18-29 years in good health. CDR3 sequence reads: CASSFGDRGYQETQYF. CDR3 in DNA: TGTGCCAGCAGCTTTGGGGACAGGGGGTACCAAGAGACCCAGTACTTC.